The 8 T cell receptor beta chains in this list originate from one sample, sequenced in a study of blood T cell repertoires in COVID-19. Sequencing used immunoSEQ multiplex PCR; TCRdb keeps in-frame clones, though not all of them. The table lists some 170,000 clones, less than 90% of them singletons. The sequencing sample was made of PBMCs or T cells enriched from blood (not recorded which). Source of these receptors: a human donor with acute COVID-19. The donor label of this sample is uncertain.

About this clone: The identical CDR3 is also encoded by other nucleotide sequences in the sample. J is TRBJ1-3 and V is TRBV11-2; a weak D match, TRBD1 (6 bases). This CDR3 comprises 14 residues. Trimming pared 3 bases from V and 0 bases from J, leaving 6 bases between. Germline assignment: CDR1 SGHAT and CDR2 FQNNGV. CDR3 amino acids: CASSLGASGNTIYF. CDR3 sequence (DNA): TGTGCCAGCAGCTTGGGGGCCTCTGGAAACACCATATATTTT.

The CDR3 region is CASSHPRTYRGVNTEAFF. The CDR3 nucleotides are TGCGCCAGCAGCCACCCTCGGACGTATCGGGGAGTGAACACTGAAGCTTTCTTT. The chain is built from TRBV4-1 and TRBJ1-1; D is unresolved. V shed 3 bases and J shed 0 bases, with 20 bases lying between them. Germline V gene data show CDR1 as MGHRA and CDR2 as YSYEKL. The CDR3 consists of 18 residues.

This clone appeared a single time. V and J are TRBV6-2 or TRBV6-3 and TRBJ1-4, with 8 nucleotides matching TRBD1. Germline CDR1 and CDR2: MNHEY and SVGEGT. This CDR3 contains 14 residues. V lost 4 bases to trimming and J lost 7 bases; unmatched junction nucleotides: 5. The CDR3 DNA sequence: TGTGCCAGCAGTTCCTCAGGGGGCGGTGAAAAACTGTTTTTT. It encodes CASSSSGGGEKLFF.

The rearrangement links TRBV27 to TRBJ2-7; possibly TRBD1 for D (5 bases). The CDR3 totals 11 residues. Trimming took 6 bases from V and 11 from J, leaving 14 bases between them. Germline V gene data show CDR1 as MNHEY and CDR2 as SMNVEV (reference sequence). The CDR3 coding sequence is TGTGCCAGCAGCCATAAGACAGAGGAGTACTTC. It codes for CASSHKTEEYF.

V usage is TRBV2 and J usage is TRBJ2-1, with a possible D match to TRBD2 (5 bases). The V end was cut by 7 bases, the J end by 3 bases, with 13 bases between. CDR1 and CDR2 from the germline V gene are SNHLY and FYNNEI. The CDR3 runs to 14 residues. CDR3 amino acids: CASTAEAGYNEQFF. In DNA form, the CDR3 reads TGTGCCAGCACAGCCGAGGCGGGCTACAATGAGCAGTTCTTC.

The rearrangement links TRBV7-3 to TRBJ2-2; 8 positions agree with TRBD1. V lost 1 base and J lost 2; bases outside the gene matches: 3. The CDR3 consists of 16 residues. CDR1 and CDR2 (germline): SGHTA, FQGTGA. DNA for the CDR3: TGTGCCAGCAGCTTAATTCAGGGGGCAAACACCGGGGAGCTGTTTTTT. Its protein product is CASSLIQGANTGELFF.

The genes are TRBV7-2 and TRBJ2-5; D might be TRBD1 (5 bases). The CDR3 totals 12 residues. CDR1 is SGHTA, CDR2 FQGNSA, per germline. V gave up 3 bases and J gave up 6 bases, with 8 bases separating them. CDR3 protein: CASSFQGQTQYF. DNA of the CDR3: TGTGCCAGCAGCTTCCAGGGCCAGACCCAGTACTTC.

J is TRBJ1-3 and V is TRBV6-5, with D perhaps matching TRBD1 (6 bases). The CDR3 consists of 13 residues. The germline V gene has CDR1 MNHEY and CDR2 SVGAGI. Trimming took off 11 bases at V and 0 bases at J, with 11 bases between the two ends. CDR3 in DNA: TGTGCCGCATCAGGGGACTCTGGAAACACCATATATTTT. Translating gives CAASGDSGNTIYF.